These 17 T cell receptor beta chains came from one sample sequenced in a study of OX40 agonist ivuxolimab in advanced cancers. Produced via immunoSEQ multiplex PCR; TCRdb's table is partial and in-frame only. The table has 30,000 or so clones, about three quarters seen once; the top ten hold around 21%. This sample comprised CD4+ or CD8+ T cells sorted from blood, obtained in a trial of the OX40 agonist ivuxolimab. These receptors all come from an adult with an advanced solid tumor such as melanoma, head and neck, liver or kidney cancer.

The chain couples TRBV11-3 to TRBJ2-1, with TRBD1 as a possible D gene (6 bases). The germline V gene encodes CDR1 SGHNT and CDR2 YENEEA. Deletions cut 3 bases from V and 7 bases from J, with 16 bases between. The length of the CDR3 is 15 residues. CDR3 nucleotides: TGTGCCAGCAGCTTGGGGGCCGGGGCCGTGAATGAGCAGTTCTTC. Translation: CASSLGAGAVNEQFF.

The V and J genes are TRBV5-1 and TRBJ1-2, with TRBD1 as a possible D gene (6 bases). Germline-derived CDR1 and CDR2 are SGHRS and YFSETQ. The length of the CDR3 is 13 residues. V was pared by 3 bases and J by 1 base, with 7 bases between. CDR3 DNA sequence: TGCGCCAGCAGCTGGGACATTAACTATGGCTACACCTTC. Protein: CASSWDINYGYTF.

The V and J genes are TRBV18 and TRBJ2-1; D is possibly TRBD2 (6 bases). Germline V gene sequence: CDR1 KGHSH, CDR2 LQKENI. The CDR3 loop spans 15 amino acids. Deletions cut 3 bases from V and 7 bases from J, with 16 bases between. The CDR3 spells CASSPTGVERNEQFF. CDR3 sequence (DNA): TGTGCCAGCTCACCTACGGGGGTGGAACGGAATGAGCAGTTCTTC. The full variable domain, rest sourced from reference TRBV18 and TRBJ2-1, is NAGVMQNPRHLVRRRGQEARLRCSPMKGHSHVYWYRQLPEEGLKFMVYLQKENIIDESGMPKERFSAEFPKEGPSILRIQQVVRGDSAAYFCASSPTGVERNEQFFGPGTRLTVL.

The chain carries TRBV30 and TRBJ2-3, with TRBD2 identical over 13 bases. Germline loops: CDR1 GTSNPN, CDR2 SVGIG (reference sequence). V lost 3 bases, J lost 0 bases, and 9 bases stayed unmatched. The CDR3 has 18 residues. The CDR3: CAWSTGLAGSTSTDTQYF. The CDR3 DNA is TGTGCCTGGAGCACGGGACTAGCGGGGTCGACTAGCACAGATACGCAGTATTTT. The variable domain in full, completed from reference TRBV30 and TRBJ2-3, reads SQTIHQWPATLVQPVGSPLSLECTVEGTSNPNLYWYRQAAGRGLQLLFYSVGIGQISSEVPQNLSASRPQDRQFILSSKKLLLSDSGFYLCAWSTGLAGSTSTDTQYFGPGTRLTVL.

The chain is built from TRBV5-8 and TRBJ1-6; tentative D call: TRBD1 (5 bases). Germline V gene lookup returns CDR1 SGHTS and CDR2 YDEGEE. CDR3 length: 17 residues. Deletions cut 5 bases from V and 0 bases from J, with 15 bases between. The CDR3 region has the DNA TGTGCCAGCAGACCAAGACAGACGAGCTCCTATAATTCACCCCTCCACTTT. The encoded protein is CASRPRQTSSYNSPLHF. Looking up the rest from reference TRBV5-8 and TRBJ1-6 gives the full variable domain: EAGVTQSPTHLIKTRGQQATLRCSPISGHTSVYWYQQALGLGLQFLLWYDEGEERNRGNFPPRFSGRQFPNYSSELNVNALELEDSALYLCASRPRQTSSYNSPLHFGNGTRLTVT.

The chain joins TRBV7-9 to TRBJ2-1; TRBD1 might be the D (6 bases). This CDR3 has 14 amino acids. Germline V CDR1 and CDR2: SEHNR, FQNEAQ (reference sequence). The germline V and J ends were trimmed by 1 base and 4 bases, with 8 bases remaining between them. This chain's CDR3 is CASSLGTVYNEQFF. CDR3 sequence (DNA): TGTGCCAGCAGCTTAGGGACAGTGTACAATGAGCAGTTCTTC.

V usage is TRBV6-5 and J usage is TRBJ1-2; D is possibly TRBD1 (6 bases). Germline V gene data show CDR1 as MNHEY and CDR2 as SVGAGI. This CDR3 has 14 residues. The V end lost 0 bases, the J end lost 8 bases, and 13 bases lay between the germline ends. DNA for the CDR3: TGTGCCAGCAGTTACTCCTTCCGGGGGCAAGGCTACACCTTC. It codes for CASSYSFRGQGYTF.

The chain employs TRBV5-1 and TRBJ1-3; the D is unclear. Looked up from germline, CDR1 is SGHRS and CDR2 is YFSETQ. The CDR3 runs 15 residues. V lost 3 bases and J lost 0, with 10 bases in between. The CDR3 region has the DNA TGCGCCAGCAGCTGGGCCGATTTCTCTGGAAACACCATATATTTT. It specifies CASSWADFSGNTIYF.

The gene calls are TRBV5-4 and TRBJ2-3; 13 bases agree with TRBD2. This CDR3 is built from 15 residues. V shed 5 bases, J shed 5 bases, and the junction held 5 bases outside the gene matches. Germline V lookup: CDR1 SGHNT, CDR2 YYREEE (reference sequence). CDR3 protein: CASSWTSGGVDTQYF. CDR3 DNA sequence: TGTGCCAGCAGTTGGACTAGCGGGGGTGTAGATACGCAGTATTTT.

The chain links TRBV5-1 to TRBJ1-2; TRBD1 is a possible D gene (6 bases). CDR1 is SGHRS and CDR2 is YFSETQ in the germline V gene. V was cut by 4 bases and J by 4 bases, with 14 bases left in between. This CDR3 is 14 amino acids long. The CDR3 region has the DNA TGCGCCAGCAGCCCCTATCTGGACAGCTATGGCTACACCTTC. It specifies CASSPYLDSYGYTF.

The chain employs TRBV9 and TRBJ2-3; 8 bases align to TRBD2. CDR1 and CDR2 (germline): SGDLS, YYNGEE. The CDR3 extends over 15 amino acids. Germline trimming cut 7 bases from V and 6 bases from J; bases unmatched to any gene: 13. The CDR3 nucleotides read TGTGCCAGCGGGTTTCGGGGGGGCCGGTGGGATACGCAGTATTTT. Translating gives CASGFRGGRWDTQYF.

V usage is TRBV27 and J usage is TRBJ1-3; D not certain. V was trimmed by 0 bases and J by 1 base, leaving 16 bases between them. The CDR3 sequence is 18 residues long. Germline V lookup: CDR1 MNHEY, CDR2 SMNVEV (reference sequence). CDR3 region: CASSLSMAAFFSGNTIYF. CDR3 nucleotides: TGTGCCAGCAGTTTATCGATGGCAGCCTTTTTTTCTGGAAACACCATATATTTT.

This clone was counted between two and nine times. This chain links TRBV18 with TRBJ1-2; 7 nucleotides match TRBD1. The CDR3 contains 15 residues. Germline values: CDR1 KGHSH, CDR2 LQKENI. Trimming took 3 bases from V and 7 from J; bases not matched to a gene: 11. The CDR3 region is CASSPSLEGAFGYTF. CDR3 nucleotide sequence: TGTGCCAGCTCACCCTCCTTGGAGGGGGCATTTGGCTACACCTTC.

V usage is TRBV19 and J usage is TRBJ1-2, with 8 bases aligning to TRBD1. The CDR3 loop spans 14 amino acids. Per germline, CDR1 LNHDA and CDR2 SQIVND (reference sequence). V lost 7 bases, J lost 8 bases, and 12 bases stayed unmatched. The CDR3 reads CASTDVDRAWGYTF. The CDR3 nucleotides read TGTGCCAGTACGGACGTGGACAGGGCATGGGGCTACACCTTC.

This clone was seen a few times. V usage is TRBV6-1 and J usage is TRBJ1-5, with D uncertain. The germline CDR1 and CDR2 sequences are MNHNS and SASEGT. Trimming removed 4 bases from V and 3 bases from J, with 10 bases in between. This CDR3 contains 14 residues. In DNA, the CDR3 is TGTGCCAGCAGTGCTACCGCCTCCAATCAGCCCCAGCATTTT. Its translation is CASSATASNQPQHF.

About this clone: The junction and the germline gene differ at one end; a read error may be behind it. This chain connects TRBV7-7 to TRBJ2-3; the match to TRBD2 covers 9 bases. The CDR3 runs to 15 residues. Germline V lookup: CDR1 SSHAT, CDR2 FNYEAQ (reference sequence). CDR3 nucleotides: TGTGCTAGCAGCCCTATAGCGGGGGCCACAGATACGCAGTATTTT. This codes for CASSPIAGATDTQYF. The full variable domain, in which reference TRBV7-7 and TRBJ2-3 provide the parts outside the CDR3, is GAGVSQSPRYKVTKRGQDVTLRCDPISSHATLYWYQQALGQGPEFLTYFNYEAQPDKSGLPSDRFSAERPEGSISTLTIQRTEQRDSAMYRCASSPIAGATDTQYFGPGTRLTVL.

This chain joins TRBV28 and TRBJ2-5; TRBD1 might be the D (6 bases). This CDR3 spans 16 amino acids. V gave up 4 bases and J gave up 4 bases, with 19 bases separating them. Per the germline V gene, CDR1 is MDHEN and CDR2 is SYDVKM. The CDR3 DNA follows: TGTGCCAGCAGTTCGTCCGGGACAAGCTACGGAGAGACCCAGTACTTC. Encoded protein: CASSSSGTSYGETQYF.